A selection of T cell receptor beta chains follows, all from one sample in a study of response to subunit inactivated influenza vaccine. MiXCR, run by TCRdb on the RT-PCR reads, gives a single entry per CDR3 protein. The sample records 500,000 to 550,000 distinct CDR3 sequences, roughly a quarter being singletons. The same specimen was also included in a second study, on T cells expressing NK-cell markers.

Sequencing used CD4+ T cells sorted from PBMCs, obtained 12 days after vaccination. The receptor source for this set is a man in his fifties or sixties who received an inactivated influenza vaccine. The CDR3 runs from the conserved cysteine through the conserved F or W. A D gene is named only where the DNA matches it firmly.

cdr3_length	j_call	v_call	d_call	cdr3_aa
18	TRBJ2-1	TRBV11-1	-	CASSLGFEVGDNHNEQFF
16	TRBJ2-1	TRBV11-2	TRBD1	CASSLGRGQGLGEQFF
16	TRBJ2-3	TRBV14	-	CASSQGLGTLLDTQYF
16	TRBJ2-7	TRBV28	TRBD2	CASSLWREGLSREQYF
15	TRBJ1-1	TRBV18	TRBD1	CASSRDSPRSTEAFF
10	TRBJ2-7	TRBV20-1	-	CSAIRNEQYF
13	TRBJ1-5	TRBV10-3	-	CAIRGGPNQPQHF
16	TRBJ2-2	TRBV28	-	CASRFRGSGLPGELFF
16	TRBJ2-1	TRBV27	-	CASSKGPRSYYNEQFF
17	TRBJ1-4	TRBV6-1	-	CASWDGGRRTTNEKLFF
15	TRBJ2-7	TRBV12-3/TRBV12-4	TRBD2	CASSFGFLAGNEQYF
14	TRBJ2-3	TRBV9	-	CASSVRGGGDTQYF
13	TRBJ1-2	TRBV20-1	-	CSAREAAEGGDTF
17	TRBJ2-5	TRBV28	TRBD2	CASSLLIQREEQETQYF
14	TRBJ2-5	TRBV5-1	TRBD1	CASSHTGGGETQYF
12	TRBJ1-2	TRBV4-1	-	CASSQDIGGYTF
10	TRBJ2-5	TRBV20-1	-	CSASGETQYF
12	TRBJ2-5	TRBV20-1	-	CSARPGVETQYF
14	TRBJ2-3	TRBV5-1	-	CASSLDGRTDTQYF
14	TRBJ1-1	TRBV6-1	-	CASSTGRTNTEAFF
14	TRBJ2-7	TRBV5-1	-	CASSLAPLNGEQYF
15	TRBJ1-1	TRBV10-3	TRBD1	CALSPGQGAVTEAFF
17	TRBJ2-1	TRBV20-1	TRBD2	CSAKTITRTSGSNEQFF
14	TRBJ2-3	TRBV2	-	CASSDPFSTDTQYF
14	TRBJ2-5	TRBV5-1	-	CASSLGAAEETQYF
12	TRBJ2-2	TRBV29-1	-	CSVDGFAGELFF
16	TRBJ2-3	TRBV7-3	TRBD2	CASSPGLAGVTDTQYF
13	TRBJ1-2	TRBV28	-	CASCFPEGYGYNF
16	TRBJ2-7	TRBV12-3/TRBV12-4	-	CASSSLRGGATYEQYF
13	TRBJ1-1	TRBV18	-	CASSRSGGTEAFF
14	TRBJ2-3	TRBV18	TRBD2	CASSPGREGLTQYF
14	TRBJ1-4	TRBV9	TRBD1	CASAVAGGNEKLFF
14	TRBJ2-5	TRBV7-2	-	CASSPRKQVETQYF
10	TRBJ2-1	TRBV19	-	CATGYREQFF
13	TRBJ2-5	TRBV3-1	TRBD1	CASSRGGRETQYF
14	TRBJ2-2	TRBV24-1	-	CATGLGSNTGELFF
13	TRBJ2-2	TRBV20-1	-	CSARGSGRGELFF
15	TRBJ2-1	TRBV20-1	-	CSAPGGTGPDNEQFF
16	TRBJ1-1	TRBV4-2	-	CASSQAGGAGSTEAFF
15	TRBJ1-2	TRBV28	TRBD1	CASSPTTGGVYGYTF
15	TRBJ2-2	TRBV28	TRBD1	CASKQFRGRPGELFF
15	TRBJ2-3	TRBV7-2	-	CASSLVFVSSDTQYF
13	TRBJ1-4	TRBV20-1	-	CSAINRANEKLFF
15	TRBJ2-1	TRBV25-1	TRBD2	CASSVTSGAVNEQFF
20	TRBJ2-4	TRBV21-1	-	CASSKVREREGPRAKNIQYF
15	TRBJ1-3	TRBV4-2	-	CASSQVKGSGNTIYF
17	TRBJ2-7	TRBV12-3/TRBV12-4	-	CASSLRWNLAGVYEQYF